The sequence of this T cell receptor beta chain was determined in a study of radiation and T cells in renal cell carcinoma. Study at large: Nephrectomy followed 15 Gy stereotactic body radiation by 4 weeks.

Generated by immunoSEQ multiplex PCR, the TCRdb table keeps only in-frame clones and is missing some. The sample shows about 91,000 clones, under 90% of them seen only once. Points from the study as a whole: In blood, top tumor clones expanded by 2 weeks, shrinking by 4.

Time point given: baseline pretreatment blood. Treatment defined: 15 Gy SBRT to primary tumor, nephrectomy 4 weeks later. In regard to this clone: Antigen: not known.

Sequencing used blood, obtained from a patient whose treatment included radiotherapy and nephrectomy. The clonotype was recovered from a man between 60 and 75 years old with renal cell carcinoma.

The CDR3 nucleotides read TGTGCCAGCAGCTTAAAATCGACGGGAGGGATCGGGGAGACCCAGTACTTC. Its translation is CASSLKSTGGIGETQYF. This rearrangement joins TRBV13 to TRBJ2-5, with 8 bases aligning to TRBD2. Germline lookup yields CDR1 PRHDT and CDR2 FYEKMQ (reference sequence). The CDR3 consists of 17 residues. The V segment lost 2 bases and the J segment 5 bases; nucleotides outside the gene matches: 13.